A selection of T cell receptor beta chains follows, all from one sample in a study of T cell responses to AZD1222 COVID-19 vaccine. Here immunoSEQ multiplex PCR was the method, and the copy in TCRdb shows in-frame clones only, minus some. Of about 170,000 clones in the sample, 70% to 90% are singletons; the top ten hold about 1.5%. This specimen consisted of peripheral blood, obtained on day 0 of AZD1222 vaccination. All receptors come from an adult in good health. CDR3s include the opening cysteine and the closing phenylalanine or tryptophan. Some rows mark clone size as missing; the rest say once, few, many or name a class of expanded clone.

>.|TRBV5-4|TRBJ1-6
CASRSNIGGNSPLHF
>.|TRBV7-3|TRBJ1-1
CASSSPNTEAFF
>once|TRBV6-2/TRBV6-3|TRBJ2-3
CASSPIWTSGRNTQYF
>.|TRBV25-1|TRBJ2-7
CASRSLAGTSYEQYF
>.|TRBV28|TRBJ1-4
CASSTGGREKLFF
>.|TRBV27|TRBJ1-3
CARQGWIVEGNTIYF
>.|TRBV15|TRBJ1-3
CATSRDFGTNSGNTIYF
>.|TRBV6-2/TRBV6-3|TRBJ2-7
CASSSKREQYF
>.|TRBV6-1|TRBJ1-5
CASSETGHQPQHF
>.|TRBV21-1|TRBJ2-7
CASPPWEQYF
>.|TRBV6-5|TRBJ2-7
CASSLSTSGRYEQYF
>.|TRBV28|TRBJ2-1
CASSLGDSSYNEQFF
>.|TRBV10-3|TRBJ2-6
CATTPGFVGANVLTF
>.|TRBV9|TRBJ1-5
CASSVESGNQPQHF
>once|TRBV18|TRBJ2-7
CASSRIGQGHTYEQYF
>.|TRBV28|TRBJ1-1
CASTLDRVGAEAFF
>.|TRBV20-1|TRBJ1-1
CSASGQGIGAFF
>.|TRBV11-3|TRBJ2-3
CASSLATLADTQYF
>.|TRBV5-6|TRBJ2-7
CASSLIGSYEQYF
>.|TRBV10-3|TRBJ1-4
CAISETGALEKLFF
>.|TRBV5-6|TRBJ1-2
CASSLMSGVNGYTF
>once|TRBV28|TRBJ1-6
CASSTTGYNSPLHF
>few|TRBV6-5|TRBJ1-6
CASSYSGNSPLHF
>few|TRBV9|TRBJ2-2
CASSKPPGTGHTGELFF
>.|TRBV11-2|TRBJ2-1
CASRQWGRSSYNEQFF
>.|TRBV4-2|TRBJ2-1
CASSQGNSVRDNEQFF
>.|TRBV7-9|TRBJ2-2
CASSGTPSTGELFF
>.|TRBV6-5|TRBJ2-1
CASSTGTSGGNEQFF
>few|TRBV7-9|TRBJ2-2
CAPTGVSGELFF
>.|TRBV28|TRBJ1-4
CASRGQGAGEKLFF
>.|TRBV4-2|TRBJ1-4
CASSQDETGGYEKLFF
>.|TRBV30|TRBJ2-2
CAWSVGRGYTGELFF
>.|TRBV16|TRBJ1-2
CASSQSRLGASDYGYTF
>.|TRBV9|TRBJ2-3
CASSQGQGYTDTQYF
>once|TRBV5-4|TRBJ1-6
CASSLQGDNSPLHF
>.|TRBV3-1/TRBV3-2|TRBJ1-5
CASSPDSGGLPQHF
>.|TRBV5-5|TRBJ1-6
CASSSLGQTNSPLHF
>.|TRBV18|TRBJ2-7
CASSPGQGPYEQYF